This TCR beta chain originates from a study of blood T cell repertoires in COVID-19. The wider study: Acute and convalescent COVID-19 samples came from the United States, Italy and Spain.

CDR1 is SEHNR and CDR2 is FQNEAQ in the germline V gene (reference sequence). V was pared by 5 bases and J by 4 bases, with 14 bases between. This CDR3 spans 14 amino acids. Here immunoSEQ multiplex PCR was the method, and the copy in TCRdb shows in-frame clones only, minus some. The repertoire has approximately 120,000 clones, about 77% of them found once; the top ten carry around 20%. The V and J genes are TRBV7-9 and TRBJ1-2, with D possibly being TRBD1 (5 bases). This sequence originates from a man of 80 years or more with acute or convalescent COVID-19. Sequencing was carried out using peripheral blood. The CDR3 DNA reads as TGTGCCAGCAGCCAAGGGGATGGGTGCTATGGCTACACCTTC. It yields the protein CASSQGDGCYGYTF.